The 31 T cell receptor beta chains below were found in one sample sequenced in a study of cytomegalovirus exposure and HLA in healthy donors. The PCR had 60 Vbeta and 13 Jbeta primers. Repertoires were generated with immunoSEQ multiplex PCR, while TCRdb's copy carries only in-frame clones and drops some. Seen here are roughly 120,000 clones, around 82% observed once, and the top ten hold about 5%. Sequencing was carried out using PBMCs. The receptors originated from a woman aged 30 to 39 in good health and CMV-seropositive.

V is TRBV5-1 and J is TRBJ2-7; 9 nucleotides match TRBD2. CDR3 size: 15 residues. V shed 4 bases, J shed 0 bases, and the junction held 5 bases outside the gene matches. CDR1 is SGHRS and CDR2 is YFSETQ in the germline V gene. CDR3 in amino acids: CASSTGLAYSYEQYF. CDR3 sequence (DNA): TGCGCCAGCAGCACCGGACTAGCGTACTCCTACGAGCAGTACTTC.

This clone was recorded once. The chain couples TRBV5-1 to TRBJ1-2; D may be TRBD1 (6 bases). CDR1 and CDR2 (germline): SGHRS, YFSETQ. The CDR3 runs to 15 residues. Between the trimmed V and J ends, which lost 1 base and 2 bases, there was a span of 12 bases. The CDR3 is CASSLNVDSNYGYTF. CDR3 nucleotides: TGCGCCAGCAGCTTGAATGTGGACAGCAACTATGGCTACACCTTC. Full variable domain (rest looked up from reference TRBV5-1 and TRBJ1-2): KAGVTQTPRYLIKTRGQQVTLSCSPISGHRSVSWYQQTPGQGLQFLFEYFSETQRNKGNFPGRFSGRQFSNSRSEMNVSTLELGDSALYLCASSLNVDSNYGYTFGSGTRLTVV.

This clone was seen a handful of times. This chain connects TRBV6-6 to TRBJ1-1; TRBD1 aligns across 11 bases. Per the germline V gene, CDR1 is MNHNY and CDR2 is SVGAGI (reference sequence). The CDR3 is 13 amino acids. The ends lost 10 bases at V and 6 bases at J; junction bases unmatched: 7. The CDR3 is CATRTGGIAEAFF. The DNA of the CDR3 is TGTGCCACTCGGACAGGGGGCATCGCTGAAGCTTTCTTT.

This chain joins TRBV30 and TRBJ1-1, with a tentative D call TRBD1 (5 bases). The CDR3 has 16 amino acids. The V and J ends lost 0 bases and 3 bases respectively, with 17 bases between them. From germline, CDR1 is GTSNPN and CDR2 SVGIG (reference sequence). CDR3 coding DNA: TGTGCCTGGAGTGTACCGAGACTCCGGGGGGACACTGAAGCTTTCTTT. It codes for CAWSVPRLRGDTEAFF. The full variable domain, completed using reference TRBV30 and TRBJ1-1, is SQTIHQWPATLVQPVGSPLSLECTVEGTSNPNLYWYRQAAGRGLQLLFYSVGIGQISSEVPQNLSASRPQDRQFILSSKKLLLSDSGFYLCAWSVPRLRGDTEAFFGQGTRLTVV.

The chain employs TRBV9 and TRBJ2-2; 12 bases are a match to TRBD2. The length of the CDR3 is 16 residues. V was pared by 2 bases and J by 5 bases, with 4 bases of the junction left unmatched. Germline loops: CDR1 SGDLS, CDR2 YYNGEE. The CDR3 spells CASSVGLAGGTGELFF. Written as DNA, the CDR3 is TGTGCCAGCAGCGTGGGGCTAGCGGGAGGGACCGGGGAGCTGTTTTTT. Complete variable domain (other parts from reference TRBV9 and TRBJ2-2): DSGVTQTPKHLITATGQRVTLRCSPRSGDLSVYWYQQSLDQGLQFLIQYYNGEERAKGNILERFSAQQFPDLHSELNLSSLELGDSALYFCASSVGLAGGTGELFFGEGSRLTVL.

The rearrangement links TRBV10-1 to TRBJ2-5; 7 bases map to TRBD2. Germline V gene lookup returns CDR1 WNHNN and CDR2 SYGVQD (reference sequence). Trimming removed 2 bases from V and 1 base from J; junction bases left unmatched: 1. The CDR3 extends over 14 amino acids. The CDR3 spells CASSEGTTQETQYF. In DNA form, the CDR3 reads TGCGCCAGCAGTGAGGGGACTACCCAAGAGACCCAGTACTTC.

The chain employs TRBV2 and TRBJ1-1; D is unclear. The CDR3 is made up of 13 amino acids. V lost 6 bases to trimming and J lost 1 base, with 9 bases between them. CDR1 is SNHLY, CDR2 FYNNEI, per germline. CDR3 amino acids: CASRQQQNTEAFF. DNA of the CDR3: TGTGCCAGCAGACAGCAGCAGAACACTGAAGCTTTCTTT.

The chain carries TRBV29-1 and TRBJ2-5; the match to TRBD1 covers 7 bases. Germline V lookup: CDR1 SQVTM, CDR2 ANQGSEA. This CDR3 spans 12 amino acids. After removal of 5 bases from V and 4 bases from J, the junction contained 4 bases not matched to a gene. The chain's CDR3 is CSVNRQGETQYF. The CDR3 region has the DNA TGCAGCGTTAACCGACAGGGAGAGACCCAGTACTTC.

In this sample, this clone turned up a few times. This chain uses TRBV7-9 with TRBJ2-7, with 10 bases fitting TRBD1. This CDR3 contains 13 residues. Looked up from germline, CDR1 is SEHNR and CDR2 is FQNEAQ (reference sequence). Trimming removed 7 bases from V and 4 bases from J; junction bases left unmatched: 4. Written as DNA, the CDR3 is TGTGCCAGCATGCGGACAGGGGGGTACGAGCAGTACTTC. Encoded protein: CASMRTGGYEQYF.

V and J are TRBV19 and TRBJ2-7; unclear D gene. V lost 1 base, J lost 9 bases, and 13 bases lay in between. There are 13 residues in the CDR3. Germline assignment: CDR1 LNHDA and CDR2 SQIVND (reference sequence). CDR3 nucleotide sequence: TGTGCCAGTAGTATAGGTGGTATCCAGGTGCAGTACTTC. Residues: CASSIGGIQVQYF. The complete variable domain, with remaining parts taken from reference TRBV19 and TRBJ2-7, reads DGGITQSPKYLFRKEGQNVTLSCEQNLNHDAMYWYRQDPGQGLRLIYYSQIVNDFQKGDIAEGYSVSREKKESFPLTVTSAQKNPTAFYLCASSIGGIQVQYFGPGTRLTVT.

The chain couples TRBV10-3 to TRBJ1-2; possible D gene TRBD1, 6 bases. V gave up 3 bases and J gave up 2 bases, with 10 bases separating them. Germline V gene data show CDR1 as ENHRY and CDR2 as SYGVKD. This CDR3 spans 14 amino acids. The CDR3: CAISDWDINYGYTF. CDR3 in DNA: TGTGCCATCAGTGATTGGGACATCAACTATGGCTACACCTTC.

The chain joins TRBV29-1 to TRBJ1-5; D gene uncertain. Germline loops: CDR1 SQVTM, CDR2 ANQGSEA. Trimming left V 3 bases short and J 2 bases short, with 14 bases between. CDR3 size: 15 residues. The DNA for the CDR3 is TGCAGCGTTGAGTTTGCAGGTGTTGGCAATCAGCCCCAGCATTTT. This translates into CSVEFAGVGNQPQHF. Drawing the rest from reference TRBV29-1 and TRBJ1-5, the complete variable domain is SAVISQKPSRDICQRGTSLTIQCQVDSQVTMMFWYRQQPGQSLTLIATANQGSEATYESGFVIDKFPISRPNLTFSTLTVSNMSPEDSSIYLCSVEFAGVGNQPQHFGDGTRLSIL.

V gene TRBV7-6 combines with J gene TRBJ2-7, with no clear D. The germline CDR1 and CDR2 sequences are SGHVS and FNYEAQ. The ends were cut back, 1 base at V and 0 bases at J, with 10 bases in the middle. CDR3 length equals 15 residues. The CDR3: CASSLEATSSYEQYF. DNA of the CDR3: TGTGCCAGCAGCTTAGAAGCGACCAGCTCCTACGAGCAGTACTTC.

This clone appeared a single time. This chain connects TRBV5-6 to TRBJ2-7; D gene uncertain. The CDR3 loop spans 14 amino acids. Trimming cost V 4 bases and J 0 bases, with 11 bases left between them. Germline loops: CDR1 SGHDT, CDR2 YYEEEE. CDR3 coding DNA: TGTGCCAGCAGCCCCGGGTCCCCCTCCTACGAGCAGTACTTC. Translating it yields CASSPGSPSYEQYF.

The gene calls are TRBV19 and TRBJ1-2; D gene unclear. The CDR3 has 14 residues. Trimming shortened V by 4 bases and J by 1 base, and 10 bases separated the two germline ends. From germline, CDR1 is LNHDA and CDR2 SQIVND (reference sequence). The chain's CDR3 is CASSNPYGNYGYTF. The CDR3 bases are TGTGCCAGTAGTAATCCGTACGGTAACTATGGCTACACCTTC. The full variable domain, its missing parts supplied by reference TRBV19 and TRBJ1-2, is DGGITQSPKYLFRKEGQNVTLSCEQNLNHDAMYWYRQDPGQGLRLIYYSQIVNDFQKGDIAEGYSVSREKKESFPLTVTSAQKNPTAFYLCASSNPYGNYGYTFGSGTRLTVV.

The chain is built from TRBV4-1 and TRBJ2-7; D gene ambiguous. This CDR3 comprises 13 residues. Germline-derived CDR1 and CDR2 are MGHRA and YSYEKL. V dropped 4 bases and J dropped 0 bases, with 7 bases sitting between them. For the CDR3, the DNA is TGCGCCAGCAGCCGCGTACGCTCCTACGAGCAGTACTTC. It is translated as CASSRVRSYEQYF.

This clone was observed a handful of times. V usage is TRBV2 and J usage is TRBJ2-2; 8 bases fit TRBD1. V shed 5 bases and J 2 bases; nucleotides not matched to a gene: 16. This CDR3 region has 19 residues. CDR1 SNHLY and CDR2 FYNNEI come from the germline V gene. The CDR3 DNA sequence: TGTGCCAGCAGTATCAAATCCCCCGGACAGGGTTTAAACACCGGGGAGCTGTTTTTT. This codes for CASSIKSPGQGLNTGELFF.

The genes are TRBV11-1 and TRBJ2-3, with 9 bases identical to TRBD2. Germline lookup yields CDR1 SGHAT and CDR2 FQDESV (reference sequence). V lost 8 bases to trimming and J lost 4 bases; unmatched junction nucleotides: 7. The CDR3 has 14 residues. The CDR3 loop is CASGRTSAPDTQYF. CDR3 sequence (DNA): TGTGCCAGCGGTAGGACTAGCGCCCCAGATACGCAGTATTTT. Full variable domain (rest looked up from reference TRBV11-1 and TRBJ2-3): EAEVAQSPRYKITEKSQAVAFWCDPISGHATLYWYRQILGQGPELLVQFQDESVVDDSQLPKDRFSAERLKGVDSTLKIQPAELGDSAMYLCASGRTSAPDTQYFGPGTRLTVL.

This rearrangement joins TRBV7-2 to TRBJ1-1; TRBD1 aligns across 9 bases. With V trimmed by 5 bases and J by 11 bases, 15 bases remained unmatched. The CDR3 covers 15 residues. Per the germline V gene, CDR1 is SGHTA and CDR2 is FQGNSA. The CDR3 loop reads CASSALGGTGCGAFF. The DNA for the CDR3 is TGTGCCAGCAGCGCGTTAGGTGGGACAGGGTGTGGGGCTTTCTTT. The full variable domain, rest sourced from reference TRBV7-2 and TRBJ1-1, is GAGVSQSPSNKVTEKGKDVELRCDPISGHTALYWYRQSLGQGLEFLIYFQGNSAPDKSGLPSDRFSAERTGGSVSTLTIQRTQQEDSAVYLCASSALGGTGCGAFFGQGTRLTVV.

V usage is TRBV6-5 and J usage is TRBJ1-3, with D perhaps TRBD1 (6 bases). This CDR3 region has 15 residues. The V end was cut by 8 bases, the J end by 0 bases, with 14 bases between. Germline V CDR1 and CDR2: MNHEY, SVGAGI. The CDR3 DNA sequence: TGTGCCAGCGCCAGGGGACCGAGCTCTGGAAACACCATATATTTT. Amino acid sequence: CASARGPSSGNTIYF.

This clone was observed a few times. The CDR3, as DNA: TGTGCCAGCAGCTTAGGACAGGGTTTTATATTCCAAGAGACCCAGTACTTC. This gives the protein CASSLGQGFIFQETQYF. The chain joins TRBV7-2 to TRBJ2-5, with 7 nucleotides matching TRBD1. Germline-derived CDR1 and CDR2 are SGHTA and FQGNSA. Trimming took 1 base from V and 1 from J; bases not matched to a gene: 9. The CDR3 consists of 17 residues.

CDR3 region: CASSVGGRGADTQYF. Here the CDR3 DNA reads TGTGCCAGCAGCGTAGGTGGTCGGGGGGCAGATACGCAGTATTTT. The chain couples TRBV9 to TRBJ2-3, with 7 bases aligning to TRBD2. Unmatched junction bases numbered 5, after V lost 0 bases and J lost 4 bases. Germline values: CDR1 SGDLS, CDR2 YYNGEE. The length of the CDR3 is 15 residues. The whole variable domain, filled in from reference TRBV9 and TRBJ2-3, reads DSGVTQTPKHLITATGQRVTLRCSPRSGDLSVYWYQQSLDQGLQFLIQYYNGEERAKGNILERFSAQQFPDLHSELNLSSLELGDSALYFCASSVGGRGADTQYFGPGTRLTVL.

The chain links TRBV4-1 to TRBJ2-7; TRBD2 matches at 8 bases. The V and J ends lost 2 bases and 1 base, in that order; junction bases with no gene match: 7. The CDR3 is made up of 16 amino acids. Germline CDR1 reads MGHRA; CDR2 reads YSYEKL. CDR3 protein: CASSQISLAASYEQYF. In DNA, the CDR3 is TGCGCCAGCAGCCAAATCTCACTAGCGGCTTCCTACGAGCAGTACTTC.

The chain carries TRBV5-1 and TRBJ2-1, with D possibly being TRBD2 (5 bases). Per germline, CDR1 SGHRS and CDR2 YFSETQ. The V and J ends lost 1 base and 4 bases respectively, with 21 bases between them. The CDR3 sequence is 18 residues long. CDR3 amino acids: CASSLKRSSPFAYNEQFF. Written as DNA, the CDR3 is TGCGCCAGCAGCTTGAAGCGGTCTTCCCCTTTCGCATACAATGAGCAGTTCTTC.

The genes are TRBV5-1 and TRBJ2-1; TRBD1 matches 9 bases. The CDR3 spans 13 residues. Trimming cost V 4 bases and J 7 bases; bases outside gene matches: 3. Germline V gives CDR1 SGHRS, CDR2 YFSETQ. CDR3 protein: CASSKGTGNEQFF. In DNA form, the CDR3 reads TGCGCCAGCAGCAAGGGGACAGGGAATGAGCAGTTCTTC.

This clone was recorded only once. The genes are TRBV13 and TRBJ2-4; D gene unclear. The CDR3 sequence is 13 residues long. V shed 5 bases and J shed 8 bases, with 13 bases lying between them. Germline loops: CDR1 PRHDT, CDR2 FYEKMQ (reference sequence). CDR3 in amino acids: CASSAQVTDIQYF. The CDR3 DNA sequence: TGTGCCAGCAGCGCCCAGGTGACCGACATTCAGTACTTC. Together with reference TRBV13 and TRBJ2-4, the CDR3 gives the full variable domain: AAGVIQSPRHLIKEKRETATLKCYPIPRHDTVYWYQQGPGQDPQFLISFYEKMQSDKGSIPDRFSAQQFSDYHSELNMSSLELGDSALYFCASSAQVTDIQYFGAGTRLSVL.

The chain is built from TRBV21-1 and TRBJ2-4; TRBD2 is the table's D call, not checked against the DNA. TRBV21-1 is deemed a pseudogene. This CDR3 is 18 amino acids long. CDR3 in DNA: TGTGCCAGCAGCAAAGCGCTCCGAGGGCTGGGCGCCAAAAACATTCAGTACTTC. It specifies CASSKALRGLGAKNIQYF.

The chain is built from TRBV15 and TRBJ1-2, with TRBD1 matching over 7 bases. CDR1 and CDR2 (germline): LNHNV, YYDKDF (reference sequence). V lost 5 bases to trimming and J lost 4 bases; unmatched junction nucleotides: 1. The CDR3 extends over 12 amino acids. CDR3 region: CATSAGGYGYTF. Written as DNA, the CDR3 is TGTGCCACCAGCGCAGGGGGCTATGGCTACACCTTC.

This chain joins TRBV5-1 and TRBJ2-6; no clear D. V lost 0 bases to trimming and J lost 0 bases, with 13 bases between them. Germline V CDR1 and CDR2: SGHRS, YFSETQ. There are 18 residues in the CDR3. The CDR3 reads CASSLGESSPSGANVLTF. As DNA, the CDR3 is TGCGCCAGCAGCTTGGGTGAAAGCTCCCCCTCTGGGGCCAACGTCCTGACTTTC.

The chain has TRBV18 and TRBJ2-2; D gene ambiguous. Germline V gene data show CDR1 as KGHSH and CDR2 as LQKENI. This CDR3 contains 12 residues. With 3 bases removed from V and 3 bases from J, the gap between germline ends came to 2 bases. The CDR3 DNA follows: TGTGCCAGCTCACCCTACACCGGGGAGCTGTTTTTT. Translation: CASSPYTGELFF.

The rearrangement links TRBV27 to TRBJ1-2, with 7 bases fitting TRBD1. In germline, CDR1 is MNHEY, CDR2 SMNVEV (reference sequence). With V trimmed by 6 bases and J by 2 bases, 6 bases remained unmatched. The CDR3 spans 14 residues. The CDR3 sequence: CASSPTTGNYGYTF. Here the CDR3 DNA reads TGTGCCAGCAGCCCGACGACAGGGAACTATGGCTACACCTTC.